The next 27 T cell receptor beta chains were all read from a single sample in a study of cytomegalovirus exposure and HLA in healthy donors. Measured with immunoSEQ multiplex PCR; TCRdb has only the in-frame clones, and not every one. The data hold approximately 170,000 clones, with less than 90% observed a single time. The sequenced sample was PBMCs. These receptors originate from a man aged 30 to 39 in good health and CMV-seropositive.

This rearrangement joins TRBV7-2 to TRBJ2-1, with 8 bases aligning to TRBD2. The J segment lost 7 bases and the V segment lost 6 bases, leaving 17 bases of the junction unmatched. From germline, CDR1 is SGHTA and CDR2 FQGNSA. The CDR3 contains 17 residues. The CDR3 sequence is CASSLHLVGGARNEQFF. The CDR3 bases are TGTGCCAGCAGTTTGCACCTGGTCGGGGGGGCAAGGAATGAGCAGTTCTTC.

The chain links TRBV5-1 to TRBJ2-3; 7 bases map to TRBD1. V lost 4 bases and J lost 1; bases outside the gene matches: 3. The germline V gene has CDR1 SGHRS and CDR2 YFSETQ. The CDR3 totals 14 residues. CDR3 sequence reads: CASSRGTGTDTQYF. The CDR3 nucleotides read TGCGCCAGCAGCAGGGGGACAGGCACAGATACGCAGTATTTT.

This clone came up once. The chain links TRBV7-3 to TRBJ2-1, with 8 bases aligning to TRBD1. V shed 1 base and J 7 bases; nucleotides not matched to a gene: 12. Germline V gene sequence: CDR1 SGHTA, CDR2 FQGTGA. This CDR3 is 17 amino acids long. The CDR3 DNA is TGTGCCAGCAGCTTAAAGGTGGGGTCAGGGGGCGCGAATGAGCAGTTCTTC. Translation gives CASSLKVGSGGANEQFF. Based on the CDR3 plus reference TRBV7-3 and TRBJ2-1, the full variable domain is GAGVSQTPSNKVTEKGKYVELRCDPISGHTALYWYRQSLGQGPEFLIYFQGTGAADDSGLPNDRFFAVRPEGSVSTLKIQRTERGDSAVYLCASSLKVGSGGANEQFFGPGTRLTVL.

The CDR3 bases are TGTGCCAGCAGCTCGGGACAGCCTAACTATGGCTACACCTTC. Its translation is CASSSGQPNYGYTF. The genes are TRBV5-4 and TRBJ1-2, with TRBD1 matching 7 bases. The CDR3 length is 14 residues. Germline lookup yields CDR1 SGHNT and CDR2 YYREEE (reference sequence). The V gene end was trimmed by 3 bases and the J gene end by 0 bases; junction bases not matched to a gene: 2.

This chain uses TRBV5-1 with TRBJ2-1, with 8 bases lining up with TRBD2. CDR1 is SGHRS, CDR2 YFSETQ, per germline. The J segment lost 8 bases and the V segment lost 1 base, leaving 11 bases of the junction unmatched. There are 16 residues in the CDR3. In nucleotides, the CDR3 is TGCGCCAGCAGCTTGTTCCCCGGGAGGGTGGTGGATGAGCAGTTCTTC. Translated: CASSLFPGRVVDEQFF.

V usage is TRBV15 and J usage is TRBJ1-5; D unclear. The CDR3 has 15 amino acids. Per germline, CDR1 LNHNV and CDR2 YYDKDF (reference sequence). V lost 0 bases and J lost 5, with 11 bases in between. In DNA form, the CDR3 reads TGTGCCACCAGCAGAGAACCCCAACTACATCAGCCCCAGCATTTT. Its translation is CATSREPQLHQPQHF.

The rearrangement links TRBV28 to TRBJ1-2; unclear D gene. This CDR3 contains 17 residues. Germline CDR1 and CDR2: MDHEN and SYDVKM. V gave up 2 bases and J gave up 3 bases, with 19 bases separating them. The CDR3 DNA follows: TGTGCCAGCAGTTTAACCCACCTGAGGGTCGGCGACTATGGCTACACCTTC. It is translated as CASSLTHLRVGDYGYTF.

On this clone: Within the sample, other DNA sequences also encode this same CDR3. The V and J genes are TRBV7-2 and TRBJ2-3, with 11 bases lining up with TRBD2. Germline V gene lookup returns CDR1 SGHTA and CDR2 FQGNSA. Trimming took 5 bases from V and 1 from J; bases not matched to a gene: 5. The CDR3 extends over 16 amino acids. In nucleotides, the CDR3 is TGTGCCAGCAGCCATAGCGGGGGGGCAGGCACAGATACGCAGTATTTT. Translation: CASSHSGGAGTDTQYF.

The rearrangement uses TRBV6-4 and TRBJ1-2; D may be TRBD1 (6 bases). V was cut by 4 bases and J by 10 bases, with 22 bases left in between. The CDR3 is 15 amino acids. Germline V gene data show CDR1 as MRHNA and CDR2 as SNTAGT. CDR3: CASSGTGTDIRDYTF. The CDR3 DNA is TGTGCCAGCAGTGGCACAGGGACGGATATTCGAGACTACACCTTC.

The chain is built from TRBV6-5 and TRBJ2-2, with D uncertain. The CDR3 is 14 residues long. The V gene lost 7 bases and the J gene lost 9 bases, with 18 bases spanning the gap. CDR1 and CDR2 (germline): MNHEY, SVGAGI. The CDR3 nucleotides are TGTGCCAGCAACCGCCAGTTTAAGTACCGGGAGCTGTTTTTT. It specifies CASNRQFKYRELFF.

This chain uses TRBV19 with TRBJ2-1; 10 bases are shared with TRBD2. CDR1 is LNHDA, CDR2 SQIVND, per germline (reference sequence). Trimming removed 8 bases from V and 7 bases from J; junction bases left unmatched: 11. This CDR3 spans 15 amino acids. CDR3 DNA: TGTGCCAGTGAACCTCTAGCGGGGGATGGGAATGAGCAGTTCTTC. It specifies CASEPLAGDGNEQFF. Supplemented by reference TRBV19 and TRBJ2-1, the full variable domain reads DGGITQSPKYLFRKEGQNVTLSCEQNLNHDAMYWYRQDPGQGLRLIYYSQIVNDFQKGDIAEGYSVSREKKESFPLTVTSAQKNPTAFYLCASEPLAGDGNEQFFGPGTRLTVL.

The chain employs TRBV7-2 and TRBJ1-5; 9 nucleotides match TRBD1. V gave up 5 bases and J gave up 6 bases; unmatched junction bases: 8. The germline gives CDR1 SGHTA, CDR2 FQGNSA. There are 15 residues in the CDR3. The CDR3 loop is CASSPRTGEGQPQHF. As DNA, the CDR3 is TGTGCCAGCAGCCCCAGGACAGGGGAGGGTCAGCCCCAGCATTTT. Looking up the rest from reference TRBV7-2 and TRBJ1-5 gives the full variable domain: GAGVSQSPSNKVTEKGKDVELRCDPISGHTALYWYRQSLGQGLEFLIYFQGNSAPDKSGLPSDRFSAERTGGSVSTLTIQRTQQEDSAVYLCASSPRTGEGQPQHFGDGTRLSIL.

The chain combines TRBV18 with TRBJ2-2, with TRBD2 identical over 12 bases. The germline gives CDR1 KGHSH, CDR2 LQKENI. Trimming at V came to 3 bases and at J to 3 bases, leaving 5 bases not matched to a gene. The CDR3 covers 17 residues. The CDR3 region is CASSPTSGGHDTGELFF. Written as DNA, the CDR3 is TGTGCCAGCTCACCGACTAGCGGGGGTCATGACACCGGGGAGCTGTTTTTT.

This chain connects TRBV5-1 to TRBJ2-7, with D tentatively TRBD2 (5 bases). Per the germline V gene, CDR1 is SGHRS and CDR2 is YFSETQ. CDR3 length equals 15 residues. Trimming left V 4 bases short and J 0 bases short, with 14 bases between. CDR3 region: CASSPALGGSYEQYF. Written as DNA, the CDR3 is TGCGCCAGCAGCCCGGCCTTAGGAGGCTCCTACGAGCAGTACTTC. The complete variable domain, with remaining parts taken from reference TRBV5-1 and TRBJ2-7, reads KAGVTQTPRYLIKTRGQQVTLSCSPISGHRSVSWYQQTPGQGLQFLFEYFSETQRNKGNFPGRFSGRQFSNSRSEMNVSTLELGDSALYLCASSPALGGSYEQYFGPGTRLTVT.

This sequence joins TRBV6-4 and TRBJ2-3; 7 bases agree with TRBD1. The CDR3 runs 17 residues. V was clipped by 2 bases and J by 4 bases; unmatched bases: 12. The germline V gene encodes CDR1 MRHNA and CDR2 SNTAGT. CDR3 amino acids: CASSDGEGGSMADTQYF. Here the CDR3 DNA reads TGTGCCAGCAGTGACGGGGAAGGGGGCTCGATGGCAGATACGCAGTATTTT.

The gene calls are TRBV9 and TRBJ1-1; D possibly corresponds to TRBD1 (6 bases). In germline, CDR1 is SGDLS, CDR2 YYNGEE. V shed 1 base and J shed 1 base, with 11 bases lying between them. The CDR3 is made up of 15 amino acids. DNA of the CDR3: TGTGCCAGCAGCGTATGGAAACAGGGGAACACTGAAGCTTTCTTT. This translates into CASSVWKQGNTEAFF.

J is TRBJ2-7 and V is TRBV29-1, with a possible D match to TRBD2 (5 bases). The CDR3 length is 12 residues. V was cut by 7 bases and J by 0 bases, with 10 bases left in between. Germline CDR1 reads SQVTM; CDR2 reads ANQGSEA. DNA of the CDR3: TGCAGCGCCGGACGGGACTCCTACGAGCAGTACTTC. The encoded protein is CSAGRDSYEQYF.

This clone appeared once. This chain links TRBV29-1 with TRBJ2-3, with TRBD2 matching over 10 bases. CDR1 is SQVTM and CDR2 is ANQGSEA in the germline V gene. The J segment lost 6 bases and the V segment lost 7 bases, leaving 19 bases of the junction unmatched. The CDR3 loop spans 17 amino acids. CDR3 in amino acids: CSAELIGLAVPRDTQYF. The CDR3 DNA sequence: TGCAGCGCAGAGCTCATTGGACTAGCGGTACCCAGGGATACGCAGTATTTT.

V gene TRBV7-2 combines with J gene TRBJ2-7; 7 nucleotides match TRBD1. The germline V gene has CDR1 SGHTA and CDR2 FQGNSA. The junction had 8 bases not matched to a gene; V was cut back by 8 bases and J by 7 bases. This CDR3 comprises 12 residues. The CDR3 sequence: CASRDSRREQYF. CDR3 DNA sequence: TGTGCCAGCCGGGACAGCCGACGGGAGCAGTACTTC.

The V gene is TRBV5-1, the J gene TRBJ2-6, with a possible D match to TRBD1 (6 bases). The CDR3 has 16 residues. Germline assignment: CDR1 SGHRS and CDR2 YFSETQ. V dropped 4 bases and J dropped 0 bases, with 11 bases sitting between them. The CDR3 bases are TGCGCCAGCAGCCCCGGACAGAGCTCTGGGGCCAACGTCCTGACTTTC. Protein: CASSPGQSSGANVLTF.

Concerning this clone: Other nucleotide sequences in the sample specify the same CDR3. This chain uses TRBV30 with TRBJ1-5; no firm D call. V lost 0 bases, J lost 4 bases, and 7 bases lay in between. The germline gives CDR1 GTSNPN, CDR2 SVGIG (reference sequence). This CDR3 region has 13 residues. The CDR3 region is CAWSVRSNQPQHF. CDR3 nucleotides: TGTGCCTGGAGTGTCAGATCTAATCAGCCCCAGCATTTT.

The chain couples TRBV7-3 to TRBJ2-1; no clear D. V was trimmed by 5 bases and J by 4 bases, leaving 15 bases between them. CDR1 and CDR2 from the germline V gene are SGHTA and FQGTGA. CDR3 length: 15 residues. CDR3 nucleotides: TGTGCCAGCAGCCCGGCGGCTAGTCTGTACAATGAGCAGTTCTTC. The encoded protein is CASSPAASLYNEQFF.

The CDR3 coding sequence is TGCGCCAGCAGTACGGGACAGGGGAACTACGAGCAGTACTTC. This gives the protein CASSTGQGNYEQYF. The rearrangement links TRBV4-1 to TRBJ2-7; 10 nucleotides match TRBD1. This CDR3 contains 14 residues. The ends lost 6 bases at V and 3 bases at J; junction bases unmatched: 5. The germline V gene has CDR1 MGHRA and CDR2 YSYEKL.

The table lists this clone with a count of one. This sample includes further DNA sequences coding for the same CDR3. The rearrangement joins TRBV5-1 to TRBJ2-3; 13 bases fit TRBD2. The CDR3 is 15 amino acids. With 3 bases clipped from V and 9 bases from J, the junction kept 7 bases outside the gene matches. The germline V gene encodes CDR1 SGHRS and CDR2 YFSETQ. The CDR3 loop reads CASSSGLAGVDTQYF. The CDR3 DNA reads TGCGCCAGCAGCTCCGGACTAGCGGGAGTTGACACGCAGTATTTT.

This rearrangement joins TRBV5-6 to TRBJ2-7, with TRBD2 matching over 8 bases. This CDR3 comprises 14 residues. V dropped 4 bases and J dropped 3; count of bases not matched to a gene: 6. Germline CDR1 reads SGHDT; CDR2 reads YYEEEE. CDR3 sequence: CASSQGLGHYEQYF. The CDR3 bases are TGTGCCAGCAGCCAGGGACTAGGCCACTACGAGCAGTACTTC.

V usage is TRBV10-3 and J usage is TRBJ2-7; 12 bases are a match to TRBD1. The length of the CDR3 is 15 residues. CDR1 and CDR2 (germline): ENHRY, SYGVKD. The ends lost 5 bases at V and 4 bases at J; junction bases unmatched: 6. The CDR3 sequence is CAISPGTGGMYEQYF. In DNA, the CDR3 is TGTGCCATCAGTCCCGGGACAGGGGGCATGTACGAGCAGTACTTC.

The J gene is TRBJ1-1, the V gene TRBV4-3; possibly TRBD1 for D (5 bases). The CDR3 totals 15 residues. Germline CDR1 and CDR2: LGHNA and YSLEER. The V end was cut by 3 bases, the J end by 3 bases, with 14 bases between. CDR3 in amino acids: CASSQFVLRDTEAFF. The CDR3 DNA follows: TGCGCCAGCAGCCAGTTTGTCCTCAGGGACACTGAAGCTTTCTTT.